This T cell receptor (beta chain) is from a study of OX40 agonist ivuxolimab in advanced cancers. Across the whole study: Males comprised 82.7% of the group, whose mean age was about 61 years (range 23 to 79). Study conclusions and caveats: Certain nonresponding patients likewise had low normalized T-cell clonal expansion.

The repertoire was sequenced with immunoSEQ multiplex PCR; TCRdb's copy has only in-frame clones and lacks some. The sample lists about 64,000 clones; 80% to 90% were seen once. Concerning this clone: Its antigen is unidentified.

V dropped 1 base and J dropped 4 bases, with 10 bases sitting between them. Germline V gene lookup returns CDR1 LNHDA and CDR2 SQIVND (reference sequence). The CDR3 runs 14 residues. V usage is TRBV19 and J usage is TRBJ1-1; D may be TRBD1 (5 bases). The clonotype comes from an adult with an advanced solid tumor such as melanoma, head and neck, liver or kidney cancer. The source was CD4+ or CD8+ T cells sorted from blood, collected in a trial of the OX40 agonist ivuxolimab. CDR3 residues: CASSIVSGATEAFF. CDR3 sequence (DNA): TGTGCCAGTAGTATAGTATCCGGGGCCACTGAAGCTTTCTTT.